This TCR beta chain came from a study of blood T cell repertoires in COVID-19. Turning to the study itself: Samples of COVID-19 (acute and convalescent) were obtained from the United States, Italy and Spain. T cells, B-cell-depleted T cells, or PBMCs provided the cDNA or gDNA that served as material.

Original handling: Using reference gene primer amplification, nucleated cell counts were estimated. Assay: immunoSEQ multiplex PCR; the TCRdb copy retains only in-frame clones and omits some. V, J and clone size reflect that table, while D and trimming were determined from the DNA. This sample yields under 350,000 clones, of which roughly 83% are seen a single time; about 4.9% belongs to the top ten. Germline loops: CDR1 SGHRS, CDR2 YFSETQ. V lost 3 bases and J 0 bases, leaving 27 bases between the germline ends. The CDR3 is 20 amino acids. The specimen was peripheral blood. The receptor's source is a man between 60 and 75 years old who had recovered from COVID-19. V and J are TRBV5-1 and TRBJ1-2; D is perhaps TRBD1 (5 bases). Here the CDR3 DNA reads TGCGCCAGCAGCTCCCTCCTAGGGGCAGGCGTAGATCTAGCTAACTATGGCTACACCTTC. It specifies CASSSLLGAGVDLANYGYTF. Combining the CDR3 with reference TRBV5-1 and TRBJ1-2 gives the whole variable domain KAGVTQTPRYLIKTRGQQVTLSCSPISGHRSVSWYQQTPGQGLQFLFEYFSETQRNKGNFPGRFSGRQFSNSRSEMNVSTLELGDSALYLCASSSLLGAGVDLANYGYTFGSGTRLTVV.